A single T cell receptor beta chain is shown here with its context. The antigen it recognizes is unknown. Base-call qualities are not available, and no considerably larger clone is one nucleotide away. V loses 6 bases at its end and J loses 2 bases; junction bases beyond the gene matches: 7. The germline V gene encodes CDR1 SQVTM and CDR2 ANQGSEA. The CDR3 measures 13 amino acids from cysteine to phenylalanine. CDR3 DNA is the only sequence kept; it has 39 bases, read in frame from the first base. The data are from a study of cytomegalovirus exposure and HLA in healthy donors listed by TCRdb under 2017. In the study overall: In an earlier analysis of 587 of the donors, 276 Gb of sequence data and 100 million or so unique TCR beta sequences from roughly 180 million T cells were reported. An early release that covered some 640 HLA-typed donors contained approximately 300 gigabases of sequencing data and around 85 million unique TCR sequences. The genetic ancestry cluster associated with self-reported Caucasian donors included around 76% of the roughly 410 genotyped donors. The study was designed to test whether signatures of past pathogen exposure could be identified by cataloging public T cell receptors. The study used immunosequencing to profile the T cell repertoires of approximately 640 subjects and linked those repertoires to cytomegalovirus serostatus. Along with the roughly 610-subject first cohort, a separate validation cohort of more than 90 different subjects was used. To predict cytomegalovirus infection status, the study brought together high-throughput TCR immunosequencing, statistical association of individual TCRs with disease status, and machine learning. A later analysis re-analyzed previously published TCR beta repertoires from several hundred donors and added high-resolution HLA genotyping to study TCR occurrence patterns. The later analysis used no new phenotypic data to find candidate immune exposures, relying instead on TCR beta sequences and their occurrence across donors. To decide whether each TCR beta V gene segment behaved as functional or pseudogenic, an earlier analysis of approximately 620 of the donors relied on high-throughput TCR beta sequencing. Donor age, sex, ethnicity and CMV serostatus were compiled together with the repertoire data. A later genetic analysis used genome-wide SNP genotypes for about 65% of the 666 donors, treating that subset as a discovery cohort. All discovery cohort repertoires had been generated using a single sequencing platform. HLA typing covered class I and class II loci at four-digit resolution. The number of donors typed differed by locus, with about 629-640 for A, B, C, DRB1 and DQB1, around 560 for DQA1, nearly 610 for DPA1, and approximately 470 for DPB1. Because of strong linkage in the cohort, a handful of DR-DQ haplotypes were treated as single units for association and clustering. Among several hundred genotyped donors of the cohort, an average of around 250,000 unique TCR beta nucleotide sequences was sequenced per donor, of which roughly 18% were non-productive.

Libraries were prepared through the immunoSEQ multiplex PCR assay. The multiplex PCR relied on a mix of 60 forward primers for TCR Vbeta segments and 13 reverse primers for TCR Jbeta segments. A multiplex PCR assay on genomic DNA amplified the CDR3 region of rearranged TCR beta genes. The Illumina HiSeq System was used to sequence the amplified TCR beta libraries as 87-base-pair reads. In the paper's pipeline: Across the 666 repertoires, a later analysis counted 78 million or so unique TCR beta chains, roughly 11 million of which were shared by at least two donors. Raw reads were error-corrected and collapsed into unique sequences by a nearest-neighbor algorithm in which closely related sequences were merged to remove PCR and sequencing errors. Alignment of CDR3 sequences to IMGT reference sequences was used to assign V, D and J gene segments. For a sequence to be retained, a match of at least six nucleotides to both a V gene segment and a J gene segment was required. Rearrangements were called productive when the CDR3 lacked stop codons and stayed in frame with V and J; all others were non-productive. CDR3 was defined according to IMGT convention as the region running from the second conserved V-encoded cysteine to the conserved J-encoded phenylalanine. The earlier analysis of about 590 of the donors excluded sequences that lacked an unambiguous match to a single V gene segment. In an earlier analysis of approximately 590 of the donors, a V segment was called functional when productive rearrangements were above 56.7%, and segregating when the standard deviation between donors exceeded 5%. To diagnose cytomegalovirus status from the catalog of TCR beta chain sequences, a statistical classification framework was built. In a later analysis, V and J genes were assigned by comparing TCR nucleotide sequences against IMGT/GENE-DB human TR gene sequences. A later analysis assigned CDR3 sequences and most-parsimonious VDJ recombination scenarios with the TCRdist pipeline. A later analysis defined each TCR beta chain by its CDR3 amino acid sequence plus V-gene family, and excluded reads lacking a unique V-gene family. A later analysis removed several hundred highly shared, low-generation-probability nucleotide sequences to deal with suspected cross-contamination and a sequencing artifact. In a later analysis, a clonal expansion index for each public chain was calculated from normalized within-repertoire ranks of inferred template counts. In a later analysis, generation probabilities were computed using a VDJ recombination model fitted to out-of-frame rearrangements, and the results were checked against IGoR. In a later analysis, hypergeometric tests were used to score TCR-TCR, TCR-HLA and TCR-CMV co-occurrence, with a repertoire-size bias correction applied to TCR pairs. A later analysis estimated false discovery rates by permuting HLA or CMV assignments 20 times. A later analysis grouped co-occurring TCRs with DBSCAN, adding TCRdist sequence similarity when clustering within HLA-allele-positive subsets. Repertoires with fewer than 30,000 or more than 120,000 public chains were left out of co-occurrence clustering, as were about five repertoires with anomalous nucleotide sharing. TCRdb took this table from immuneACCESS and kept in-frame rearrangements with V and J called. Such tables lack part of the clones; where checked against another copy, unresolved V genes explain under half of the gap, and the rest is unexplained. V and J calls plus clone size are reproduced from that table; the DNA served to infer D and trimming. The sample data list about 160,000 clones, and around 74% of these were observed just once. Of the sample, less than 3% falls within the top ten clones.

The cohort consisted of 600 to 750 healthy bone marrow donors. At the time of sampling, all cohort members were nominally healthy, though unrecorded immune exposures were likely present. The donor was CMV seronegative and was included in the group of several hundred seronegative cohort members. Each donor provided a peripheral blood sample, and peripheral blood mononuclear cells were used for TCR beta sequencing. The Qiagen DNeasy Blood Extraction Kit was used to extract genomic DNA from the blood cell samples. Results and caveats for the whole study, not just this receptor: According to a later genetic analysis, donors in an Asian-associated ancestry cluster had fewer N-insertions in productive TCRs than the roughly 670-donor mean. The 87-base-pair reads could not distinguish some IMGT-functional V segments, including TRBV6-2 and TRBV6-3, so those segments were excluded. Assigning TCR associations to individual alleles was difficult when HLA alleles, especially DR and DQ, strongly co-occurred. V-gene and J-gene trimming of TCR beta chains was associated with a missense DCLRE1C variant in a later genetic analysis, and the association was replicated in an independent cohort. Most CMV-associated TCR beta chains appeared to be HLA-restricted in a later analysis, and the HLA associations seemed to be driven largely by CMV exposure. Presence/absence analyses assumed roughly uniform sequencing depth across donors, an assumption that may not hold. A later analysis associated about 17,000 TCR beta sequences with specific HLA alleles at a false discovery rate of 0.05. In both the original and validation cohorts, the classifier was reported to diagnose cytomegalovirus status with high specificity and sensitivity. According to a later analysis, parvovirus B19, influenza, CMV and Epstein-Barr virus appeared linked to several top co-occurrence clusters. An earlier analysis of approximately 540 of the donors showed that most TCR beta V segments appeared in productive rearrangements either about 87% or about 30% of the time, which broadly matched IMGT annotations. The authors suggested that the approach could potentially be generalized to other disease states and immunological phenotypes. The cohort was sequenced for TCR beta chains only, and without alpha or paired-chain data the features that could be detected were limited. Because counts were too low, about 18 rarely observed V segments, including chromosome 9 orphons, were excluded from the earlier analysis of about 500 of the donors. Correlated functional status among segregating V segments might reflect linkage disequilibrium, but an unknown experimental factor could not be ruled out. Immune exposure information for the cohort was limited to CMV serostatus. In a later analysis, TCR association rates were found to vary across HLA loci, with the most associated TCRs seen for DRB1 alleles and the fewest for HLA-C alleles. The study gave a list of some 150 TCR beta chains associated with cytomegalovirus. In vitro tests confirmed that a few of the cytomegalovirus-associated TCR beta chains recognize cytomegalovirus antigens. In a later analysis, HLA-associated TCR beta chains were found to be more clonally expanded and to have lower generation probabilities than equally common non-associated chains. A further reported finding was that TCR beta sequences accurately predicted the HLA-A and HLA-B alleles for most subjects in the first cohort. A cluster of highly shared sequence variants was judged likely to represent a technical artifact of the sequencing pipeline. Across donors, most TCR sequences were observed very rarely, whereas some public TCRs were present in many individuals. Because some donors lacked HLA typing at each locus, the association tests relied only on the typed subset.

Sequenced input: PBMCs. The chain was built from TRBV29-1 and TRBJ2-7, with 7 central nucleotides matching TRBD1. The sequence derives from a female donor in good health and CMV-seronegative. The CDR3 corresponds to CSVAGTETYEQYF. The bases are TGCAGCGTCGCCGGGACAGAGACCTACGAGCAGTACTTC.